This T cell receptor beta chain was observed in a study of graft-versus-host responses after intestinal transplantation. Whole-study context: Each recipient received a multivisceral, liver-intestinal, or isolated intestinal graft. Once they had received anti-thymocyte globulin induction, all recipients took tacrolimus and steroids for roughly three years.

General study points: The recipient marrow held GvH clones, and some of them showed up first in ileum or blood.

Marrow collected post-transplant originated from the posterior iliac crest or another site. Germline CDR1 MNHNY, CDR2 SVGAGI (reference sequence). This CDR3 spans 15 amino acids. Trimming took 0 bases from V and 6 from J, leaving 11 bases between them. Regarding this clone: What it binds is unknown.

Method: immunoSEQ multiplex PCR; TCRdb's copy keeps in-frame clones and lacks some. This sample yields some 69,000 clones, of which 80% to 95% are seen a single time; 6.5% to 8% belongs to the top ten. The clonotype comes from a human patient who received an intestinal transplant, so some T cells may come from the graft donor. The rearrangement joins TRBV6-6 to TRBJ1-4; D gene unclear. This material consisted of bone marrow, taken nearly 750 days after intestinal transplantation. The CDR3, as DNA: TGTGCCAGCAGTTACTCGCTGGTGGAGGATGAAAAACTGTTTTTT. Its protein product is CASSYSLVEDEKLFF.